This TCR beta chain was observed in a study of cytomegalovirus exposure and HLA in healthy donors (dated by TCRdb to the late 2010s). Turning to the overall study: According to an earlier analysis of around 600 of the donors, 150 million to 200 million T cells yielded some 110 million unique TCR beta sequences and about 300 Gb of sequence data. An early release covering 500 to 750 HLA-typed donors comprised about 290 gigabases of sequencing data and around 85 million unique TCR sequences. Among the roughly 410 genotyped donors, approximately 81% belonged to the genetic ancestry cluster associated with self-reported Caucasian donors. The study aimed to test whether cataloging public T cell receptors could reveal signatures of past pathogen exposure. The study profiled the T cell repertoires of about 720 subjects by immunosequencing and related them to cytomegalovirus serostatus. A separate validation cohort of some 130 different subjects was used in addition to the 666-subject first cohort. High-throughput TCR immunosequencing, statistical association of individual TCRs with disease status, and machine learning were combined to predict cytomegalovirus infection status. To study patterns of TCR occurrence, a later analysis re-analyzed previously published TCR beta repertoires from under 750 donors and added high-resolution HLA genotyping. Rather than using new phenotypic data, the later analysis identified candidate immune exposures from TCR beta sequences and from how often those sequences occurred across donors. An earlier analysis of roughly 580 of the donors used high-throughput TCR beta sequencing to judge whether each TCR beta V gene segment behaved as functional or pseudogenic. Donor age, sex, ethnicity and CMV serostatus were compiled alongside the repertoire data. A later genetic analysis used genome-wide SNP genotypes for about 65% of the 666 donors, treating that subset as a discovery cohort. Every repertoire in the discovery cohort had been generated on one and the same sequencing platform. HLA typing included class I and class II loci at four-digit resolution. The number of typed donors differed by locus: about 620-640 for A, B, C, DRB1 and DQB1; some 500 for DQA1; around 580 for DPA1; and 400 to 480 for DPB1. Four or five DR-DQ haplotypes were treated as single units for association and clustering because of strong linkage in the cohort. Among about 370 genotyped donors of the cohort, an average of approximately 240,000 unique TCR beta nucleotide sequences was sequenced per donor, of which about 19% were non-productive.

The CDR3 numbers 15 residues from cysteine through phenylalanine. Here the CDR3 DNA is all that survives: 45 bases in frame from base 1. The V and J ends are trimmed by 2 bases and 2 bases, leaving 12 bases between them. CDR1 SEHNR and CDR2 FQNEAQ are derived from the germline V gene (reference sequence). Of note for this clone: The antigen this receptor binds is unknown. Base quality data are lacking; no much larger clone is found one base away.

The full study reports these points: Assigning TCR associations to individual alleles was difficult when HLA alleles, especially DR and DQ, strongly co-occurred. The only immune exposure information available for the cohort was CMV serostatus. While some public TCRs were present in many individuals, most TCR sequences turned up only very rarely across donors. According to a later analysis, most CMV-associated TCR beta chains appeared to be HLA-restricted, and the HLA associations seemed to be driven largely by CMV exposure. A later analysis found that TCR association rates varied across HLA loci, with DRB1 alleles showing the most associated TCRs and HLA-C alleles the fewest. Cytomegalovirus status was reported to be diagnosed by the classifier with high specificity and sensitivity in both the original and validation cohorts. An association between a missense DCLRE1C variant and V-gene and J-gene trimming of TCR beta chains was found in a later genetic analysis and replicated in an independent cohort. The sequencing pipeline was judged likely to have produced a cluster of highly shared sequence variants as a technical artifact. This cohort had only TCR beta chains sequenced, and the lack of alpha or paired-chain data limited which features could be detected. At a false discovery rate of 0.05, a later analysis linked about 17,000 TCR beta sequences to specific HLA alleles. Compared with the 666-donor mean, donors in an Asian-associated ancestry cluster had fewer N-insertions in productive TCRs, according to a later genetic analysis. Linkage disequilibrium might explain the correlated functional status among segregating V segments, but an unknown experimental factor could not be ruled out. In an earlier analysis of approximately 590 of the donors, most TCR beta V segments were observed in productive rearrangements about 87% or about 30% of the time, broadly matching IMGT annotations. A few of the identified cytomegalovirus-associated TCR beta chains were confirmed in vitro to be specific for cytomegalovirus antigens. The 87-base-pair reads could not distinguish some IMGT-functional V segments, including TRBV6-2 and TRBV6-3, so those segments were excluded. In a later analysis, HLA-associated TCR beta chains were found to be more clonally expanded and to have lower generation probabilities than equally common non-associated chains. The earlier analysis of 587 of the donors excluded roughly 17 rarely observed V segments, including chromosome 9 orphons, because counts were too low. It was suggested by the authors that the approach could potentially be generalized to other disease states and immunological phenotypes. Sequencing depth was assumed to be roughly uniform across donors in the presence/absence analyses, though that assumption may not hold. A further reported finding was that TCR beta sequences accurately predicted the HLA-A and HLA-B alleles for most subjects in the first cohort. Because HLA typing was unavailable for some donors at each locus, only the typed subset was used in association tests. Several of the top co-occurrence clusters appeared to be linked to parvovirus B19, influenza, CMV and Epstein-Barr virus, according to a later analysis. The study gave a list of about 170 TCR beta chains associated with cytomegalovirus.

Receptors were amplified or captured by the immunoSEQ multiplex PCR assay. A mixture of 60 forward primers for TCR Vbeta segments and 13 reverse primers for TCR Jbeta segments was used in the multiplex PCR. The CDR3 region of rearranged TCR beta genes was amplified from genomic DNA with a multiplex PCR assay. Amplified TCR beta libraries were sequenced as 87-base-pair reads on the Illumina HiSeq System. The authors' pipeline ran thus. A later analysis tallied around 87 million unique TCR beta chains across the 700 or so repertoires, and around 12 million of those chains were shared by two or more donors. A nearest-neighbor algorithm error-corrected the raw reads and collapsed the reads into unique sequences, merging closely related sequences to remove PCR and sequencing errors. To assign V, D and J gene segments, CDR3 sequences were aligned to IMGT reference sequences. For a sequence to be retained, a match of at least six nucleotides to both a V gene segment and a J gene segment was required. A rearrangement was called productive if the CDR3 had no stop codons and remained in frame with V and J, and every other rearrangement was called non-productive. CDR3 was defined by IMGT convention, running from the second conserved V-encoded cysteine to the conserved J-encoded phenylalanine. The earlier analysis of about 640 of the donors excluded any sequence lacking an unambiguous match to a single V gene segment. An earlier analysis of a few hundred of the donors called V segments functional above 56.7% productive rearrangements and segregating when the between-donor standard deviation exceeded 5%. A statistical classification framework was built to diagnose cytomegalovirus status from the catalog of TCR beta chain sequences. In a later analysis, TCR nucleotide sequences were compared against IMGT/GENE-DB human TR gene sequences so that V and J genes could be assigned. The TCRdist pipeline was used in a later analysis to assign CDR3 sequences and most-parsimonious VDJ recombination scenarios. In a later analysis, every TCR beta chain was defined by the combination of its CDR3 amino acid sequence and its V-gene family, and reads without a unique V-gene family were dropped. In a later analysis, around 650 highly shared, low-generation-probability nucleotide sequences were removed to address suspected cross-contamination and a sequencing artifact. For each public chain, a later analysis derived a clonal expansion index from normalized ranks of inferred template counts within each repertoire. Generation probabilities in a later analysis came from a VDJ recombination model fitted to out-of-frame rearrangements, and those results were checked against IGoR. A later analysis scored TCR-TCR, TCR-HLA and TCR-CMV co-occurrence with hypergeometric tests, applying a repertoire-size bias correction to TCR pairs. In a later analysis, false discovery rates were estimated by permuting HLA or CMV assignments 20 times. In a later analysis, co-occurring TCRs were grouped using DBSCAN, with TCRdist sequence similarity added in when clustering inside HLA-allele-positive subsets. Co-occurrence clustering excluded repertoires with fewer than 30,000 or more than 120,000 public chains, plus five with anomalous nucleotide sharing. What TCRdb holds here is the immuneACCESS table cut down to in-frame rearrangements. Part of the clones is not present; checked against another copy, under half of the missing clones reflect an unresolved V gene, and the others are unexplained. The V and J calls and the clone size are those of that table, but D and trimming were determined from the DNA. The sample table contains 130,000 or so clones; only one count was recorded for about three quarters of them. The ten largest clones take up 6% to 8% of the sample.

In total, 666 healthy bone marrow donors made up the cohort. At the time of sampling, every cohort member was nominally healthy, though immune exposures that went unrecorded were likely present. The donor was CMV seropositive and belonged to the group of 270 or so seropositive cohort members. Each donor provided a peripheral blood sample, and peripheral blood mononuclear cells were used for TCR beta sequencing. The Qiagen DNeasy Blood Extraction Kit was used to extract genomic DNA from the blood cell samples. Sequenced input: PBMCs. In this chain, TRBV7-9 is recombined with TRBJ1-1, with the D gene uncertain. The receptor was isolated from a man aged 40-49 years in good health and CMV-seropositive. The nucleotide sequence is given as TGTGCCAGCAGCTTATTACCCACTCAAAACACTGAAGCTTTCTTT. Its protein reads: CASSLLPTQNTEAFF.